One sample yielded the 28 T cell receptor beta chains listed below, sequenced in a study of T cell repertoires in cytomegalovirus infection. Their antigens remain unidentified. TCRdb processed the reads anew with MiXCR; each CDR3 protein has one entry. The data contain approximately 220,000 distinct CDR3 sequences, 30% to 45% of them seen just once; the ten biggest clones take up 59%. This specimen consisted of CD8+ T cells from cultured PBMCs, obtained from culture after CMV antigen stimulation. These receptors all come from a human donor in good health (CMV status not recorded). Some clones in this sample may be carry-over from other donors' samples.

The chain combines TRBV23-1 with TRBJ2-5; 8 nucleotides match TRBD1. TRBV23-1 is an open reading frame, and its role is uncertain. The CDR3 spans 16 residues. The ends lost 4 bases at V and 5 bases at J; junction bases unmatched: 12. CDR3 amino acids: CASSRRQGLLGETQYF. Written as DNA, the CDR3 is TGCGCCAGCAGTCGGCGACAGGGGCTACTGGGGGAGACCCAGTACTTC.

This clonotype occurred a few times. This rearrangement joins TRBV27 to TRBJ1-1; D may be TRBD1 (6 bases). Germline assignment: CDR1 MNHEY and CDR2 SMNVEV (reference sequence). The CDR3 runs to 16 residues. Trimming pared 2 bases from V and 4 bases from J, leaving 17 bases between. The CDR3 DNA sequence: TGTGCCAGCAGTTTACTGGGAGGGGGGCCGGGCACTGAAGCTTTCTTT. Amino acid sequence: CASSLLGGGPGTEAFF.

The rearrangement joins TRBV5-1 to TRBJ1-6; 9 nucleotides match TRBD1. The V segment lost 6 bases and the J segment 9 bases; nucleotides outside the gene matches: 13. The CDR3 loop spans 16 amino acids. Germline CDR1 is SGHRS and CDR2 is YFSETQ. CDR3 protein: CASTAFRTGEGSPLHF. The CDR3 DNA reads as TGCGCCAGCACTGCTTTCCGGACAGGGGAAGGTTCACCCCTCCACTTT. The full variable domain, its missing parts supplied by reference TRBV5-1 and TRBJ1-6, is KAGVTQTPRYLIKTRGQQVTLSCSPISGHRSVSWYQQTPGQGLQFLFEYFSETQRNKGNFPGRFSGRQFSNSRSEMNVSTLELGDSALYLCASTAFRTGEGSPLHFGNGTRLTVT.

CDR3 loop: CASSYSPAGPEAFF. The CDR3 nucleotides are TGTGCCAGCAGTTACTCGCCTGCAGGGCCTGAAGCTTTCTTT. The chain uses TRBV6-6 and TRBJ1-1; D perhaps matches TRBD1 (5 bases). CDR3 length: 14 residues. Per germline, CDR1 MNHNY and CDR2 SVGAGI (reference sequence). Trimming left V 0 bases short and J 6 bases short, with 11 bases between.

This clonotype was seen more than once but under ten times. The CDR3 DNA reads TGTGCCATCAGTGAAAGTGACAGGGAGGGTGAGCAGTTCTTC. Translated, it gives CAISESDREGEQFF. The chain uses TRBV10-3 and TRBJ2-1, with D possibly called TRBD1 or TRBD2 (7 bases each). Trimming pared 3 bases from V and 9 bases from J, leaving 15 bases between. Germline CDR1 ENHRY, CDR2 SYGVKD. The CDR3 consists of 14 residues.

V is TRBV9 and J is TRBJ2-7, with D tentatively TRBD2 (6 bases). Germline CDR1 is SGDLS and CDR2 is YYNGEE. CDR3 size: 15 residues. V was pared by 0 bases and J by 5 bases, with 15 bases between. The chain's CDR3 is CASSVAAGITHEQYF. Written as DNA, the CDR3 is TGTGCCAGCAGCGTAGCGGCGGGAATAACGCACGAGCAGTACTTC.

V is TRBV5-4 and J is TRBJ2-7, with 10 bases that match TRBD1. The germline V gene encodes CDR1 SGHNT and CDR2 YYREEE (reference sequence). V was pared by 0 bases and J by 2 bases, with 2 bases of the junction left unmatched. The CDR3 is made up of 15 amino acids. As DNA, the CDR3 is TGTGCCAGCAGCTTGGGGACAGGGGGGCCCTACGAGCAGTACTTC. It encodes CASSLGTGGPYEQYF.

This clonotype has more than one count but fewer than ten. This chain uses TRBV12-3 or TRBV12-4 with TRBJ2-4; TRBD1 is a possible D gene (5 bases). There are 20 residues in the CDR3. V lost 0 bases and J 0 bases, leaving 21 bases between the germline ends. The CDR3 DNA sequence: TGTGCCAGCAGTTTAGCGCGGTTAGGGGCGAAACTATTAGCCAAAAACATTCAGTACTTC. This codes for CASSLARLGAKLLAKNIQYF.

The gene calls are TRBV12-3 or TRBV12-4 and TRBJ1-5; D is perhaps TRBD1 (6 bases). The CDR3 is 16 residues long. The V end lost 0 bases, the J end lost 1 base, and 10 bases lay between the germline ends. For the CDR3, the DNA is TGTGCCAGCAGTTTAGCGGGGGCTGGGAGCAATCAGCCCCAGCATTTT. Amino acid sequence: CASSLAGAGSNQPQHF.

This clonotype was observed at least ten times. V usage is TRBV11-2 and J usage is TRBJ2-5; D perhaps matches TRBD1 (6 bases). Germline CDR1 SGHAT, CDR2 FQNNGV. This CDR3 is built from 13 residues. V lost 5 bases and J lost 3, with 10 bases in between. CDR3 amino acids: CASSPRTEETQYF. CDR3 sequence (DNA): TGTGCCAGCAGCCCCCGGACAGAAGAGACCCAGTACTTC.

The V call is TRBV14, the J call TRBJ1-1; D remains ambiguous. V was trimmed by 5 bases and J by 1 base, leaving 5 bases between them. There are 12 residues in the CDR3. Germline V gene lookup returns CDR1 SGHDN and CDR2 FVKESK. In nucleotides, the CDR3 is TGTGCCAGCAGCTACAGGAACACTGAAGCTTTCTTT. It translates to CASSYRNTEAFF. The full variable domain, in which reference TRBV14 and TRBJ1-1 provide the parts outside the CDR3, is EAGVTQFPSHSVIEKGQTVTLRCDPISGHDNLYWYRRVMGKEIKFLLHFVKESKQDESGMPNNRFLAERTGGTYSTLKVQPAELEDSGVYFCASSYRNTEAFFGQGTRLTVV.

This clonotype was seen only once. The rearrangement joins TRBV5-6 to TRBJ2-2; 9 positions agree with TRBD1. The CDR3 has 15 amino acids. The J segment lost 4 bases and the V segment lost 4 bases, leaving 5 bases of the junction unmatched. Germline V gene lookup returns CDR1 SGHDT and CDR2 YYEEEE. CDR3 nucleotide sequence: TGTGCCAGCAGCCCGGACAGGGGATTCACCGGGGAGCTGTTTTTT. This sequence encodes CASSPDRGFTGELFF.

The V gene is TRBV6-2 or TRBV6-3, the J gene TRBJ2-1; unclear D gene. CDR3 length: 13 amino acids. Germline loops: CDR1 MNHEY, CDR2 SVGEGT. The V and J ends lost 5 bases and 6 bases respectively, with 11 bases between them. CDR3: CASSPVPFNEQFF. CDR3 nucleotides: TGTGCCAGCAGTCCCGTGCCCTTCAATGAGCAGTTCTTC.

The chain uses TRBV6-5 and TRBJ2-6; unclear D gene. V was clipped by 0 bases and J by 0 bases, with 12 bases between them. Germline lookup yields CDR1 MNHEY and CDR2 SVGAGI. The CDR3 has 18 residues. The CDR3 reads CASSYSRFGHSGANVLTF. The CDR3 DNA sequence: TGTGCCAGCAGTTACTCGCGTTTTGGCCACTCTGGGGCCAACGTCCTGACTTTC.

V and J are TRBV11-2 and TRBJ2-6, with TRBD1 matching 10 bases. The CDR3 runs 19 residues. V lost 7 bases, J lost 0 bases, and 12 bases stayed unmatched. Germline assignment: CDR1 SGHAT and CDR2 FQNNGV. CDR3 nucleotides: TGTGCCAGCACCTTCGCCCCGGGACAGGGGAGCTCTGGGGCCAACGTCCTGACTTTC. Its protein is CASTFAPGQGSSGANVLTF.

The CDR3 coding sequence is TGTGCCAGCAGCTTAACAGGGGTATACACCAATGAGCAGTTCTTC. Amino acids: CASSLTGVYTNEQFF. This chain joins TRBV5-6 and TRBJ2-1, with 7 bases matching TRBD1. CDR1 is SGHDT, CDR2 YYEEEE, per germline. Trimming cost V 2 bases and J 6 bases; bases outside gene matches: 8. This CDR3 is built from 15 residues.

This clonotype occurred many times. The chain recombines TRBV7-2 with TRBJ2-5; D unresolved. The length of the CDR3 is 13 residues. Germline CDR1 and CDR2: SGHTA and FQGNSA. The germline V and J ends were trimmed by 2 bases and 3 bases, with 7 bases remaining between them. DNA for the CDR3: TGTGCCAGCAGCTTACCTTTGAAAGAGACCCAGTACTTC. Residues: CASSLPLKETQYF.

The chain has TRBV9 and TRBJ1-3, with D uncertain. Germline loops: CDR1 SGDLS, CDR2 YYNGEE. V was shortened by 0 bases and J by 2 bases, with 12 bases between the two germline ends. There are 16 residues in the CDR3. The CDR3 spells CASSVAADGTGNTIYF. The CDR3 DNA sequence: TGTGCCAGCAGCGTAGCTGCAGACGGAACTGGAAACACCATATATTTT.

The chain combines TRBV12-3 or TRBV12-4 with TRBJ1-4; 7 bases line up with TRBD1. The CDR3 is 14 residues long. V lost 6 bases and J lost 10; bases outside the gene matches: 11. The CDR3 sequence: CASRPLGTDGKLFF. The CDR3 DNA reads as TGTGCCAGCAGGCCCCTTGGGACAGATGGAAAACTGTTTTTT.

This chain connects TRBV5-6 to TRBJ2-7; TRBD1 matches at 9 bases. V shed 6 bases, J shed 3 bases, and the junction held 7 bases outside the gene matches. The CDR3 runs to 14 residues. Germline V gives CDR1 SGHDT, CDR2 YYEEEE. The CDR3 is CASKPGQGYYEQYF. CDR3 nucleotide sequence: TGTGCCAGCAAACCGGGACAGGGATACTACGAGCAGTACTTC.

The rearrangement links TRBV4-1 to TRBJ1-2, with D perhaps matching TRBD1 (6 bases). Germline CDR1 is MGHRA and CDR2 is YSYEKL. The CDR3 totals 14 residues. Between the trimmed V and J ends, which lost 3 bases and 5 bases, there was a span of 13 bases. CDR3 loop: CASSHIWTAYGYTF. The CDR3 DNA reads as TGCGCCAGCAGCCATATCTGGACAGCTTATGGCTACACCTTC.

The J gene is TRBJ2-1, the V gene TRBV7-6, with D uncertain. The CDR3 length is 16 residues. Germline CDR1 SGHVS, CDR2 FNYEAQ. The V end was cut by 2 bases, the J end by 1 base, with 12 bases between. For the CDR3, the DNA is TGTGCCAGCAGCTTAAGGTGGAAGGGATCCTACAATGAGCAGTTCTTC. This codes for CASSLRWKGSYNEQFF.

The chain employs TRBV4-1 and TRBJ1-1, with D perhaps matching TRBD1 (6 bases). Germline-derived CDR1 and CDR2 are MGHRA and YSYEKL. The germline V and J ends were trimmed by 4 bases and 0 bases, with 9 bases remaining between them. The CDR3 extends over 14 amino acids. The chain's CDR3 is CASSRGQMNTEAFF. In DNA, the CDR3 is TGCGCCAGCAGCCGTGGACAGATGAACACTGAAGCTTTCTTT.

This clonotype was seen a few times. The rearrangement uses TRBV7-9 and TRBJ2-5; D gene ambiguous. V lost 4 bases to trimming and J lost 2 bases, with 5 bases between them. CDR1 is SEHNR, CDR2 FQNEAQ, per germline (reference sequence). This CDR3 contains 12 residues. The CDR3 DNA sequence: TGTGCCAGCAGCTCAGAGCAAGAGACCCAGTACTTC. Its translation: CASSSEQETQYF. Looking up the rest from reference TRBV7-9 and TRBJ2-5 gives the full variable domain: DTGVSQNPRHKITKRGQNVTFRCDPISEHNRLYWYRQTLGQGPEFLTYFQNEAQLEKSRLLSDRFSAERPKGSFSTLEIQRTEQGDSAMYLCASSSEQETQYFGPGTRLLVL.

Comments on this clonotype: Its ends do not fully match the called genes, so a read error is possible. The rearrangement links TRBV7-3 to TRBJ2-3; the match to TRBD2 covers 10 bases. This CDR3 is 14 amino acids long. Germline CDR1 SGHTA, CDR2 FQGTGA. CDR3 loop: CASCLAGAGDTLYF. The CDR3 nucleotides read TGTGCCAGCTGCCTAGCGGGAGCGGGAGATACGCTGTATTTT.

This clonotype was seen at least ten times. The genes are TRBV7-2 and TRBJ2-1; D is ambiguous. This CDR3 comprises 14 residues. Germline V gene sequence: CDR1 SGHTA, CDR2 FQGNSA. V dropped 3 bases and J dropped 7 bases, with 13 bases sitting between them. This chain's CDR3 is CASSFLLGSNEQFF. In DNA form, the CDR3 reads TGTGCCAGCAGCTTTCTTCTGGGATCGAATGAGCAGTTCTTC.

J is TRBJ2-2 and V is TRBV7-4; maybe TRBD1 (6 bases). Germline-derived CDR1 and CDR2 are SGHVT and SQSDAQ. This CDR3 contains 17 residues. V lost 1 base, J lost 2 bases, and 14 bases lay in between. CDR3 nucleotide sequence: TGTGCCAGCAGCTTAGTGTCTACAGGGATAAACACCGGGGAGCTGTTTTTT. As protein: CASSLVSTGINTGELFF.

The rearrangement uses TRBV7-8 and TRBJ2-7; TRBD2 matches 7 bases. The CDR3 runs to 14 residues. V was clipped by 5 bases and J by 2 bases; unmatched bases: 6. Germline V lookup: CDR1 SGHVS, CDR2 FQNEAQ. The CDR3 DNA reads TGTGCCAGCAGCCTCAGACTAGCCGCCTACGAGCAGTACTTC. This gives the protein CASSLRLAAYEQYF.